This T cell receptor beta chain was documented in a study of cytomegalovirus exposure and HLA in healthy donors. Findings and limits, study-wide: Sequencing depth roughly uniform across donors was assumed in presence/absence analyses. In a later analysis, several top co-occurrence clusters appeared linked to parvovirus B19, influenza, CMV and Epstein-Barr virus. Testing in vitro showed a few CMV-associated chains specific for CMV antigens.

In the PCR, 60 Vbeta and 13 Jbeta primers were used. Original handling: As a later analysis found, there were 82 million or so unique TCR beta chains, of which 8.5 million to 14 million were shared. This table comes from immunoSEQ multiplex PCR, and its TCRdb copy is limited to in-frame clones, with some not included. D and trimming were read from the DNA, whereas the V and J calls and clone size are those reported in that table. The repertoire holds some 150,000 clones, 82% seen once, with about 8.1% in the top ten. Points on this clone: Its antigen is unknown.

Sequencing input: PBMCs. The sequence came from a woman in her fifties or sixties in good health and CMV-seropositive.

For the CDR3, the DNA is TGTGCCAGCAGTTACCGACAGGGGTATGGCTACACCTTC. Encoded protein: CASSYRQGYGYTF. This chain links TRBV6-6 with TRBJ1-2, with TRBD1 identical over 8 bases. There are 13 residues in the CDR3. The germline V gene has CDR1 MNHNY and CDR2 SVGAGI (reference sequence). J lost 5 bases, V lost 2 bases, and 1 base had no gene match.